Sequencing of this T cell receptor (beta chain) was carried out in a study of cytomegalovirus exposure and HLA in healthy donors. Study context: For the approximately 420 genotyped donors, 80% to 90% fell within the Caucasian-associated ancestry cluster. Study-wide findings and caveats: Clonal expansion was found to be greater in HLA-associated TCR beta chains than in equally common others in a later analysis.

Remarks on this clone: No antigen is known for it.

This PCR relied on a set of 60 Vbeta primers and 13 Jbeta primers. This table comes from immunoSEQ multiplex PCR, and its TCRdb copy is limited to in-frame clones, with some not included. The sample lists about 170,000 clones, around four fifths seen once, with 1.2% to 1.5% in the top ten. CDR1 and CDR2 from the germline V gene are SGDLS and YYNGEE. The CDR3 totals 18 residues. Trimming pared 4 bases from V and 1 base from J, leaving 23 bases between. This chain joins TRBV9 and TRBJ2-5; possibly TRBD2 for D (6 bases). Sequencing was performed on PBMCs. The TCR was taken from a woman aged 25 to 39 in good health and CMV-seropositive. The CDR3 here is CASSPRAGGPGSQETQYF. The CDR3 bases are TGTGCCAGCAGCCCCCGAGCGGGTGGCCCCGGTTCCCAAGAGACCCAGTACTTC.